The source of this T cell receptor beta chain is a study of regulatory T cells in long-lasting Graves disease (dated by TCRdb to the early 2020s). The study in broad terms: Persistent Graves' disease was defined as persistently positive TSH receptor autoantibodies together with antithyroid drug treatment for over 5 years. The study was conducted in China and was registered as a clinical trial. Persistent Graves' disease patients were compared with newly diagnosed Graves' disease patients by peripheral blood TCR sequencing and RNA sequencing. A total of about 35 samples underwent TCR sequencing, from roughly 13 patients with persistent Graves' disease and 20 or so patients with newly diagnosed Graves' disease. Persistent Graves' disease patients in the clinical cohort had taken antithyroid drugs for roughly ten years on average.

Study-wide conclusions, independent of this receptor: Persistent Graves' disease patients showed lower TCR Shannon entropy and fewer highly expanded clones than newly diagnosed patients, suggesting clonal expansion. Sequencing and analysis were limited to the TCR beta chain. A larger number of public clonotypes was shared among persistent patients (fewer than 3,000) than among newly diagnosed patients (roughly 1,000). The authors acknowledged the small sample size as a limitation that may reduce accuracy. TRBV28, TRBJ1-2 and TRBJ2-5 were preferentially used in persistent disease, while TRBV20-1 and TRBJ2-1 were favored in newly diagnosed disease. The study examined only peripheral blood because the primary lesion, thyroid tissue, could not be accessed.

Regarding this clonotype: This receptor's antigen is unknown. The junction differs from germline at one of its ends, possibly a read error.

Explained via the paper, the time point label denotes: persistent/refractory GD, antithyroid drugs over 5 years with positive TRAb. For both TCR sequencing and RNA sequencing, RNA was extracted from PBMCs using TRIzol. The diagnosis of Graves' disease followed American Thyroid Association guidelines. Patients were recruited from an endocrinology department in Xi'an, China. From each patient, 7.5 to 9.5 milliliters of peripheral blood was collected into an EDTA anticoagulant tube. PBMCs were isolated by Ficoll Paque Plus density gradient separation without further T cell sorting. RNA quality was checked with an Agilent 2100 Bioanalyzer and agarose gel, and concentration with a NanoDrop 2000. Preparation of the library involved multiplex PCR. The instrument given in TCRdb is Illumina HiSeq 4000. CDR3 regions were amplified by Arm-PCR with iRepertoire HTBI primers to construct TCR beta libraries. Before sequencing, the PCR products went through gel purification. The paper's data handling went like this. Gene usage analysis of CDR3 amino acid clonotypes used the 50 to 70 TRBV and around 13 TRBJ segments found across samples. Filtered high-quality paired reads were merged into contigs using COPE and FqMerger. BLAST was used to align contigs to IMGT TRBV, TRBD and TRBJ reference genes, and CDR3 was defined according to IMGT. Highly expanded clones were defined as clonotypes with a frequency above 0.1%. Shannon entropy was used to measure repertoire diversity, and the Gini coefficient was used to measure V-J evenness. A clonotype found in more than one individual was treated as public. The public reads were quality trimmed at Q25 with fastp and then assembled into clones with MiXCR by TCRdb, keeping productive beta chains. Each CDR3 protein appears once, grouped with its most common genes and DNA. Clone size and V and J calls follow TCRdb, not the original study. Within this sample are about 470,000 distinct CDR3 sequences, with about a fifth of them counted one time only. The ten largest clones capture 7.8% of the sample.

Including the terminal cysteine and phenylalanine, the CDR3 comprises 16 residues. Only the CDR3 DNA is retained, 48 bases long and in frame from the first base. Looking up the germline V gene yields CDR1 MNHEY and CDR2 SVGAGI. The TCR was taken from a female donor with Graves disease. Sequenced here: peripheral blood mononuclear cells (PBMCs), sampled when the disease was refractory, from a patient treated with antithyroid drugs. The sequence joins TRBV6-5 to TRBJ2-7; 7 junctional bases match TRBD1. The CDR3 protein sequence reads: CASSYAKDRPSHEQYF. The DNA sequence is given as TGTGCCAGCAGTTACGCCAAGGACAGGCCCTCCCACGAGCAGTACTTC.